This T cell receptor beta chain was recovered during a study of T cells after posttransplantation cyclophosphamide. The study, taken as a whole, reports: Recipient CMV seropositivity and CMV reactivation strongly tracked TRB clonality.

This related bone marrow graft donor gave peripheral blood on the day of marrow donation. The table came from immunoSEQ multiplex PCR; TCRdb's copy has only in-frame clones and leaves some out. The sample shows about 24,000 clones, none of them appearing just once. V lost 0 bases, J lost 3 bases, and 1 base stayed unmatched. Germline assignment: CDR1 SGHDT and CDR2 YYEEEE. The CDR3 has 14 residues. This clone was recorded at least ten times. Antigen specificity is unknown. The sequenced sample consisted of PBMCs. The gene calls are TRBV5-6 and TRBJ1-1, with 8 bases lining up with TRBD1. The clonotype was recovered from a woman aged 55-69 years in good health, CMV-negative, and a related stem cell transplant donor. This chain's CDR3 is CASSLVDRDTEAFF. CDR3 DNA: TGTGCCAGCAGCTTGGTGGACAGGGACACTGAAGCTTTCTTT.